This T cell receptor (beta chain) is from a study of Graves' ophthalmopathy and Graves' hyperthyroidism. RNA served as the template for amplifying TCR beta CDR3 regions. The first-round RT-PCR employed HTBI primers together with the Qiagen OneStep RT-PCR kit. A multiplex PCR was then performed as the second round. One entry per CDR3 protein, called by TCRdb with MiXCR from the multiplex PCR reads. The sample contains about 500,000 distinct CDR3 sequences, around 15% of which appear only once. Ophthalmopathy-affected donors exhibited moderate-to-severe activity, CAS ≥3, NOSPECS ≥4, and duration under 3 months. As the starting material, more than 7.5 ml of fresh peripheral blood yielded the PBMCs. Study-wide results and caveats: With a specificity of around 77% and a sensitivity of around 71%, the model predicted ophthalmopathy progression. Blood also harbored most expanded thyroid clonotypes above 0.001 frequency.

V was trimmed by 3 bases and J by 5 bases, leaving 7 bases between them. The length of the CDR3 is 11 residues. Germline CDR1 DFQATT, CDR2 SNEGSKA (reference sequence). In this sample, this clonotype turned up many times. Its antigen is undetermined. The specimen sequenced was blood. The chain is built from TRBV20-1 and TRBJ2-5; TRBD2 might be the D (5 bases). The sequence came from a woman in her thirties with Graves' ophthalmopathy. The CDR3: CSASWTETQYF. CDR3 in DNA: TGCAGTGCTAGTTGGACTGAGACCCAGTACTTC.